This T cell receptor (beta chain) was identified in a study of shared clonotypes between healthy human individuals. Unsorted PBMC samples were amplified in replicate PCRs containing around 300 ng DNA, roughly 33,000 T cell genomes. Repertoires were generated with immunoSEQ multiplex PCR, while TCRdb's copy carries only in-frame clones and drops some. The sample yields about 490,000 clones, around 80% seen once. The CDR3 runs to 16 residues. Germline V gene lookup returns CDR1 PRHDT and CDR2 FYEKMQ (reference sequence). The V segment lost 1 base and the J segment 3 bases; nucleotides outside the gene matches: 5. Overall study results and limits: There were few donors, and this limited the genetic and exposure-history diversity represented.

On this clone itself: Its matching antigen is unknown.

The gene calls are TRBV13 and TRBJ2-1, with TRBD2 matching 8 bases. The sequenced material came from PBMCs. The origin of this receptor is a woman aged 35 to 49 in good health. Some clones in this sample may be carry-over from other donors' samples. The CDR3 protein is CASSLASGSGYNEQFF. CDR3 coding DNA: TGTGCCAGCAGCTTAGCGAGCGGGAGTGGCTACAATGAGCAGTTCTTC.